The rows below give T cell receptor beta chains drawn from one sample of a study of radiotherapy plus CTLA-4 blockade in lung cancer. The protocol was immunoSEQ multiplex PCR, while the TCRdb copy is restricted to in-frame clones and leaves out a portion. The sample has tens of thousands of clones; around 86% are singletons. The sequencing here drew on peripheral blood, taken from a patient treated with radiotherapy plus ipilimumab. These receptors were taken from a human donor with non-small cell lung cancer that progressed on radiotherapy plus ipilimumab. CDR3s leave out the opening cysteine and the closing phenylalanine or tryptophan. Each record gives: V gene, clone size, D gene, CDR3 protein. The D gene is left open where the match is weak. Only some rows state a clone size, as once, few, many or a class for expanded clones.

V gene: TRBV4-3; clone size: .; D gene: TRBD1; CDR3 protein: ASSQPDRGNNEQF
V gene: TRBV7-2; clone size: .; D gene: .; CDR3 protein: ASSPQGPGISTDTQY
V gene: TRBV6-1; clone size: .; D gene: .; CDR3 protein: ASAPTGINQPQH
V gene: TRBV5-1; clone size: .; D gene: TRBD2; CDR3 protein: ASSLGGGVGDTQY
V gene: TRBV11-2; clone size: .; D gene: TRBD2; CDR3 protein: ASSPLTSGRHEQY
V gene: TRBV6-1; clone size: once; D gene: .; CDR3 protein: ASSEGTAYGYT
V gene: TRBV6-1; clone size: .; D gene: TRBD1; CDR3 protein: ASSEDRDRLYNEQF
V gene: TRBV7-2; clone size: .; D gene: .; CDR3 protein: ASSLAGGDREF
V gene: TRBV7-3; clone size: few; D gene: TRBD1; CDR3 protein: ASSNGQAYNSPLH
V gene: TRBV27; clone size: .; D gene: .; CDR3 protein: ASRTRQGDNSPLH
V gene: TRBV5-5; clone size: .; D gene: TRBD1; CDR3 protein: ASSFAAGGLQETQY
V gene: TRBV7-2; clone size: .; D gene: .; CDR3 protein: ASSTETGSAQPQH
V gene: TRBV28; clone size: once; D gene: .; CDR3 protein: ASSFSSSPPYEQY
V gene: TRBV15; clone size: .; D gene: .; CDR3 protein: ATSRDSGTSYNEQF
V gene: TRBV5-1; clone size: .; D gene: .; CDR3 protein: ASSLASYEQY
V gene: TRBV5-1; clone size: .; D gene: TRBD1; CDR3 protein: ASSLVGGDEKLF
V gene: TRBV6-1; clone size: .; D gene: .; CDR3 protein: ASKNPENTEAF
V gene: TRBV27; clone size: .; D gene: .; CDR3 protein: ASSLGLGSYEQF
V gene: TRBV18; clone size: once; D gene: .; CDR3 protein: ASSTFSNQPQH
V gene: TRBV7-9; clone size: .; D gene: .; CDR3 protein: ASTLRGALDTGELF
V gene: TRBV20-1; clone size: .; D gene: .; CDR3 protein: SAPTAYEQY
V gene: TRBV7-9; clone size: .; D gene: .; CDR3 protein: ASSLGLPGNQPQH
V gene: TRBV7-2; clone size: once; D gene: .; CDR3 protein: ASSPQSLNTEAF
V gene: TRBV2; clone size: .; D gene: TRBD2; CDR3 protein: ASSETGGSLYVEQY
V gene: TRBV10-3; clone size: few; D gene: .; CDR3 protein: AITGSAAIGYT
V gene: TRBV19; clone size: few; D gene: .; CDR3 protein: ASREGGSDQPQH
V gene: TRBV11-2; clone size: .; D gene: .; CDR3 protein: ASSPSGASLRQTSTQY
V gene: TRBV6-5; clone size: .; D gene: .; CDR3 protein: ASSYREGWSEAF
V gene: TRBV2; clone size: .; D gene: .; CDR3 protein: ASTAGNPGANVLT
V gene: TRBV5-1; clone size: .; D gene: TRBD1; CDR3 protein: ASSTGTGISNGYT
V gene: TRBV29-1; clone size: .; D gene: .; CDR3 protein: SVEDFAGGNYGYT
V gene: TRBV6-1; clone size: .; D gene: .; CDR3 protein: ASRDWGETGELF
V gene: TRBV5-1; clone size: .; D gene: .; CDR3 protein: ASSLGTTNFNEKLF
V gene: TRBV7-6; clone size: .; D gene: .; CDR3 protein: ASSLAPRDYEQY
V gene: TRBV29-1; clone size: .; D gene: TRBD1; CDR3 protein: SASTGGYGYT
V gene: TRBV18; clone size: .; D gene: .; CDR3 protein: ASSEQRMNTEAF
V gene: TRBV7-6; clone size: .; D gene: .; CDR3 protein: ASSLALVDTEAF
V gene: TRBV5-1; clone size: .; D gene: .; CDR3 protein: ASSSAAGVSSYEQY
V gene: TRBV21-1; clone size: .; D gene: .; CDR3 protein: ASNPLAGSSYEQY
V gene: TRBV18; clone size: .; D gene: TRBD2; CDR3 protein: ASSPSLAATYEQY
V gene: TRBV5-1; clone size: .; D gene: TRBD2; CDR3 protein: ASSLAAGGTDTQY
V gene: TRBV29-1; clone size: .; D gene: .; CDR3 protein: SVEDRRASVYNEQF
V gene: TRBV7-6; clone size: .; D gene: TRBD2; CDR3 protein: ASSSLLPVAGVRNEQY
V gene: TRBV6-6; clone size: .; D gene: .; CDR3 protein: ASTREPPIQPQH
V gene: TRBV18; clone size: few; D gene: .; CDR3 protein: ASRAGNQPQH
V gene: TRBV7-3; clone size: .; D gene: .; CDR3 protein: ASSLQPGSYNEQF
V gene: TRBV2; clone size: once; D gene: TRBD1; CDR3 protein: ASTRPGTGSRTLAHIQY
V gene: TRBV7-2; clone size: .; D gene: .; CDR3 protein: ASSADVGGGRRETQY
V gene: TRBV28; clone size: few; D gene: .; CDR3 protein: ASSPGPLETQY
V gene: TRBV6-5; clone size: .; D gene: TRBD1; CDR3 protein: ASSPIQGITEAF
V gene: TRBV18; clone size: few; D gene: .; CDR3 protein: ASSPQSDTQY
V gene: TRBV18; clone size: .; D gene: .; CDR3 protein: ASSPNSGQGDAF
V gene: TRBV11-3; clone size: .; D gene: .; CDR3 protein: ASSLPRGPYNEQF